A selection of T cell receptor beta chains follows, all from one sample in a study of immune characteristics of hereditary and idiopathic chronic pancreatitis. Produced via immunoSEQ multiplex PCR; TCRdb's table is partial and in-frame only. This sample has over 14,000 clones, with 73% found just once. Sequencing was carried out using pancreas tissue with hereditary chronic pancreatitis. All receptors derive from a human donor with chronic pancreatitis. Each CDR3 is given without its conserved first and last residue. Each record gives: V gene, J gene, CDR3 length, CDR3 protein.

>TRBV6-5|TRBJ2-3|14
ASSFTGTRITDTQY
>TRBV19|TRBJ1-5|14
ASSRTWTGPNQPQH
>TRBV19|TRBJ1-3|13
ASRDRELSGNTIY
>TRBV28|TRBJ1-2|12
ASSSLTGPYGYT
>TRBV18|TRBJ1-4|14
ASSPPGRGTNEKLF
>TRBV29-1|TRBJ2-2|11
SVDSGKTGELF
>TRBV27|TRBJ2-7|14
ASSLFAGQGYYEQY
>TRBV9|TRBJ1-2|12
ASSAGQGGYGYT
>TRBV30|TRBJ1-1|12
AWSVGYRGAEAF
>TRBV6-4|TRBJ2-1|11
ASSDTSNNEQF
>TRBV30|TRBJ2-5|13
AWREPGGNLETQY
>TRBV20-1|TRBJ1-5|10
SASSYNQPQH
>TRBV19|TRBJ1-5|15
ASSIDQRGLGYQPQH
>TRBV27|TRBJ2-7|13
ASSTGTEVSYEQY
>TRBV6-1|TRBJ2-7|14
ASSEDPGTSSYEQY
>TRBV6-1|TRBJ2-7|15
ASSEYFGSGGTYEQY
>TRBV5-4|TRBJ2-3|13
ASRPLAGATDTQY
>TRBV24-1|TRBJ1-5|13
ATSDAVDSSQPQH
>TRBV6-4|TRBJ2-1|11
ASSTGTNNEQF
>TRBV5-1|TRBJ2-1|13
ASSAGTSSYNEQF
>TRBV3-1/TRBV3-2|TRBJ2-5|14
ASSSLKQGLGETQY
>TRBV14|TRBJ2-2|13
ASSRLAGYTGELF
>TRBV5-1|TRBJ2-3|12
ASSPGTGGDTQY
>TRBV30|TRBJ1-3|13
AWSPRTVSGNTIY
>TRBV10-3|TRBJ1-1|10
AISETNTEAF
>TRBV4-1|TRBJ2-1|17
ASSHPGLTSGPMGNEQF
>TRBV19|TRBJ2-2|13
ASSMRGVITGELF
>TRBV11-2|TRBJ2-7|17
ASSLVGQGASVRAYEQY
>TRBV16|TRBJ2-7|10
ASSPQGREQY
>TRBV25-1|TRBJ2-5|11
ASSGSPQETQY
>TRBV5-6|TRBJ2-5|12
ASSFVHTGETQY